The next 2 T cell receptor beta chains were all read from a single sample in a study of T cell responses to AZD1222 COVID-19 vaccine. Produced via immunoSEQ multiplex PCR; TCRdb's table is partial and in-frame only. The table lists roughly 110,000 clones, about 90% of them singletons. This specimen consisted of peripheral blood, obtained 28 days after the second AZD1222 dose. The receptor source for this set is an adult who received the AZD1222 COVID-19 vaccine.

This clone has a single count. The chain recombines TRBV7-3 with TRBJ2-1; 10 bases fit TRBD2. V dropped 4 bases and J dropped 5; count of bases not matched to a gene: 2. Per germline, CDR1 SGHTA and CDR2 FQGTGA. The CDR3 has 14 amino acids. The CDR3: CASSSGLAHNEQFF. The CDR3 region has the DNA TGTGCCAGCAGCTCGGGACTAGCGCACAATGAGCAGTTCTTC. The complete variable domain, with remaining parts taken from reference TRBV7-3 and TRBJ2-1, reads GAGVSQTPSNKVTEKGKYVELRCDPISGHTALYWYRQSLGQGPEFLIYFQGTGAADDSGLPNDRFFAVRPEGSVSTLKIQRTERGDSAVYLCASSSGLAHNEQFFGPGTRLTVL.

The gene calls are TRBV30 and TRBJ2-7; no clear D gene. V was pared by 0 bases and J by 6 bases, with 18 bases between. The CDR3 runs to 15 residues. Germline CDR1 and CDR2: GTSNPN and SVGIG (reference sequence). CDR3: CAWSVRRGVSIEQYF. The CDR3 DNA reads as TGTGCCTGGAGTGTTCGCAGAGGAGTGTCGATCGAGCAGTACTTC.